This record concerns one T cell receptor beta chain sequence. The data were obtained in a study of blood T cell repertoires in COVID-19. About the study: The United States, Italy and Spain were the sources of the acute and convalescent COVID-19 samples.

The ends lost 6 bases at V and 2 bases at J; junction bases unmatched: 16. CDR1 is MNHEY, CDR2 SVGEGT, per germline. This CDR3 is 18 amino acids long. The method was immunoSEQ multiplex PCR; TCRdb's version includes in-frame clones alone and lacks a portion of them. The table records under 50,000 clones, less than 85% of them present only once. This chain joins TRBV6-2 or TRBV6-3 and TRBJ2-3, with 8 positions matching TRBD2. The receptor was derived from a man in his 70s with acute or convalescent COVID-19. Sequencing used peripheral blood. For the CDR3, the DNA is TGTGCCAGCAGCAAAACCGCCGGGACTAGAATCCCCACAGATACGCAGTATTTT. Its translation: CASSKTAGTRIPTDTQYF.